This T cell receptor (beta chain) was identified in a study of shared clonotypes between healthy human individuals. General study findings and limits: Generation of non-shared clonotypes was less probable than generation of clonotypes shared by all four donors.

Per the original methods: In the immunoSEQ data, sequences were junction-only and lacked quality scores, so filtering differed. Data came from immunoSEQ multiplex PCR; TCRdb stores just in-frame clones and leaves some out. That table is the source of V, J and clone size, and D and trimming were worked out from the DNA. The sample includes around 1,100,000 clones, approximately 75% seen only once; the top ten take approximately 0.9%. Germline loops: CDR1 SGDLS, CDR2 YYNGEE. The CDR3 consists of 17 residues. Trimming cost V 1 base and J 3 bases; bases outside gene matches: 7. Concerning this clone itself: Its antigen is unidentified.

This chain links TRBV9 with TRBJ2-2, with 9 bases fitting TRBD2. The sample consisted of memory CD4+ T cells from PBMCs. Described subset: CD45RA-negative fraction. The source is a man between 18 and 35 years old in good health. Some clones in this sample may be carry-over from other donors' samples. The CDR3 loop is CASSVTPTSGDTGELFF. CDR3 nucleotide sequence: TGTGCCAGCAGCGTAACTCCGACTAGCGGTGACACCGGGGAGCTGTTTTTT.